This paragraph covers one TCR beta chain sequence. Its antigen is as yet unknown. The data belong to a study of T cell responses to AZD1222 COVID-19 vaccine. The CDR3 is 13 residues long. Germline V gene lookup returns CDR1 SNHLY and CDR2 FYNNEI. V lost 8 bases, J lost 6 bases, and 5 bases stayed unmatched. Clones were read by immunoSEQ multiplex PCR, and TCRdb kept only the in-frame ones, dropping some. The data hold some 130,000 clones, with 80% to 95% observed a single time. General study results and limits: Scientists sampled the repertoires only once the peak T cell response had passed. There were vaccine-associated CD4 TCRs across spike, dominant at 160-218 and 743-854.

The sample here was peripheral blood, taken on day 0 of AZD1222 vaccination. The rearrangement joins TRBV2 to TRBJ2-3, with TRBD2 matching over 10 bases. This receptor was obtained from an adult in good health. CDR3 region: CASLAGEADTQYF. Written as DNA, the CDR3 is TGTGCCAGCCTAGCGGGAGAGGCGGATACGCAGTATTTT. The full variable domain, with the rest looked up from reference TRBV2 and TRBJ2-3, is EPEVTQTPSHQVTQMGQEVILRCVPISNHLYFYWYRQILGQKVEFLVSFYNNEISEKSEIFDDQFSVERPDGSNFTLKIRSTKLEDSAMYFCASLAGEADTQYFGPGTRLTVL.